This T cell receptor (beta chain) stems from a study of T-cell memory formation after mild COVID-19. Overall study context: TCR clusters were mostly donor specific. Study-level results: CD4+ bias marked clones expanding day 15 to 37, unlike balanced contracting clones.

The table lists this clonotype with a few counts. Antigen: not known. J was trimmed by 0 bases and V by 6 bases; bases with no gene match: 9. This CDR3 has 17 residues. The germline V gene encodes CDR1 SGHAT and CDR2 FQNNGV. Using constant-segment primers, 5'RACE produced TCR alpha and TCR beta cDNA libraries carrying sample barcodes and UMIs. TCRdb analysed the 5' RACE reads with MiXCR anew, one entry per CDR3 protein. Among around 220,000 distinct CDR3 sequences, about a sixth were seen once, and the ten largest hold approximately 3.5%. The sample taken for sequencing was PBMCs or a T cell subset sorted from them (not recorded which). V and J are TRBV11-2 and TRBJ2-1; 9 bases match TRBD2. This clonotype originated in a man aged 18 to 29 who had mild COVID-19 (a few samples of this study predate the infection). Cell type and time point are not known. The CDR3 DNA reads as TGTGCCAGCAGATCGGGGGCTAGCGGGGACTCCTACAATGAGCAGTTCTTC. Protein product: CASRSGASGDSYNEQFF.